This T cell receptor (beta chain) was captured in a study of CD8 T cells in Susac syndrome. The CDR3 contains 13 residues. The V gene lost 6 bases and the J gene lost 0 bases, with 8 bases spanning the gap. Per the germline V gene, CDR1 is SGDLS and CDR2 is YYNGEE. Random-hexamer reverse transcription was applied to roughly 0.5 to 1 ug RNA. MiXCR, applied by TCRdb to the immunoSEQ multiplex PCR reads, yields one record per CDR3 protein. The data show about 160,000 distinct CDR3 sequences, about 92% seen once. Sequenced sample: CD4+ T cells from PBMCs. The sequence was obtained from a human donor in good health. The chain recombines TRBV9 with TRBJ2-3; unclear D gene. CDR3 in amino acids: CASTRISTDTQYF. Here the CDR3 DNA reads TGTGCCAGCACCAGGATTAGCACAGATACGCAGTATTTT.